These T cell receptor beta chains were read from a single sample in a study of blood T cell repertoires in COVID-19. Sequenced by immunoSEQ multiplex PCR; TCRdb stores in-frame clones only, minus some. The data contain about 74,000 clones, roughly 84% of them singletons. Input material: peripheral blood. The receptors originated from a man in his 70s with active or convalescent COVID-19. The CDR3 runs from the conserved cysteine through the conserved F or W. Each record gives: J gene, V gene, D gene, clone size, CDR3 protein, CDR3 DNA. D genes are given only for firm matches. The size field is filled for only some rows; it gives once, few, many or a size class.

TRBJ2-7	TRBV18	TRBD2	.	CASSPLTTYGTTNSYEQYF	TGTGCCAGCTCACCACTAACAACTTACGGGACTACCAACTCCTACGAGCAGTACTTC
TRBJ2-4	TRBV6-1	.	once	CASSEMAGPKNIQYF	TGTGCCAGCAGTGAAATGGCGGGACCCAAAAACATTCAGTACTTC
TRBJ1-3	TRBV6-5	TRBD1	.	CATRQGFGNTIYF	TGTGCCACTAGACAGGGATTTGGAAACACCATATATTTT
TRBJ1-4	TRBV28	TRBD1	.	CASSRQGGTNEKLFF	TGTGCCAGCAGTCGACAGGGAGGAACTAATGAAAAACTGTTTTTT
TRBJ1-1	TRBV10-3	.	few	CATPGLEAFF	TGTGCCACCCCAGGGCTTGAAGCTTTCTTT
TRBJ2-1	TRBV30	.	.	CAGSGYNEQFF	TGTGCCGGTAGCGGCTACAATGAGCAGTTCTTC
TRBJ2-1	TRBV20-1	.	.	CSASPLWEVSYNEQFF	TGCAGTGCTAGTCCTTTGTGGGAGGTGTCCTACAATGAGCAGTTCTTC
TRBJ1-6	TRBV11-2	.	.	CASSLSTGNNSPLHF	TGTGCCAGCAGCTTGTCGACAGGCAATAATTCACCCCTCCACTTT
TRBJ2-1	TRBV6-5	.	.	CASHPSGNEQFF	TGTGCCAGCCACCCCAGCGGCAATGAGCAGTTCTTC
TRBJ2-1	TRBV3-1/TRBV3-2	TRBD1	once	CASSQEDRGLVQFF	TGTGCCAGCAGCCAGGAAGACAGGGGTTTGGTGCAGTTCTTC
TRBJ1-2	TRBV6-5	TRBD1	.	CASQGTGWFGYTF	TGTGCCAGCCAGGGGACAGGGTGGTTTGGCTACACCTTC
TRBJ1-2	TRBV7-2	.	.	CASSSDAGYGYTF	TGTGCCAGCAGTTCCGACGCAGGCTATGGCTACACCTTC
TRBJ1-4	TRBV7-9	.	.	CASSLRGQTNEKLFF	TGTGCCAGCAGCTTAAGGGGTCAGACTAATGAAAAACTGTTTTTT
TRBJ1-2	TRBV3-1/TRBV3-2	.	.	CASSPTGFSYGYTF	TGTGCCAGCAGCCCGACAGGTTTCTCTTATGGCTACACCTTC
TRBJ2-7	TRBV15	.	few	CATSRGRLYEQYF	TGTGCCACCAGCAGAGGTAGACTCTACGAGCAGTACTTC
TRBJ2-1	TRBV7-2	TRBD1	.	CASSPRPGTALSEQFF	TGTGCCAGCAGCCCCAGGCCCGGGACAGCTTTATCCGAGCAGTTCTTC
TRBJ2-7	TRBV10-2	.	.	CASSPGTDSYEQYF	TGCGCCAGCAGTCCCGGGACTGACTCCTACGAGCAGTACTTC
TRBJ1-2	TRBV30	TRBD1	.	CAWSVSSGGYYGYTF	TGTGCCTGGAGTGTATCCTCAGGGGGGTACTATGGCTACACCTTC
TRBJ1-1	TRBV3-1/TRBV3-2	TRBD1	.	CASSWTGGLTEAFF	TGTGCCAGCAGCTGGACAGGGGGTCTCACTGAAGCTTTCTTT
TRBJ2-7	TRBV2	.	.	CASELDRLYEQYF	TGTGCCAGTGAATTGGACAGACTTTACGAGCAGTACTTC
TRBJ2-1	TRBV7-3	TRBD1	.	CASSLEGQGWFF	TGTGCCAGCAGCTTAGAGGGACAGGGATGGTTCTTC
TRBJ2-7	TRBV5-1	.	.	CASSVPTFGSYEQYF	TGCGCCAGCAGCGTCCCGACATTTGGGTCCTACGAGCAGTACTTC
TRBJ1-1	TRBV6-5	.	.	CASSYGDLTGNTEAFF	TGTGCCAGCAGTTACGGGGATCTGACAGGGAACACTGAAGCTTTCTTT
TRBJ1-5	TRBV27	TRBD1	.	CASRIGQGDQPQHF	TGTGCCAGCAGGATAGGACAGGGTGATCAGCCCCAGCATTTT
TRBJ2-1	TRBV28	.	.	CASSRTSSYNEQFF	TGTGCCAGCAGTCGCACAAGCTCCTACAATGAGCAGTTCTTC
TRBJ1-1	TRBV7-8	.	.	CASSSSATGYTEAFF	TGTGCCAGCAGCTCCAGCGCTACAGGGTACACTGAAGCTTTCTTT
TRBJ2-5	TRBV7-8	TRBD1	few	CASSLEGTGGRETQYF	TGTGCCAGCAGCTTAGAAGGGACAGGGGGAAGGGAGACCCAGTACTTC
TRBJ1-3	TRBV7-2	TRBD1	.	CASSGRQGGGNTIYF	TGTGCCAGCAGCGGACGACAGGGCGGAGGAAACACCATATATTTT
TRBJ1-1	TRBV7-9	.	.	CASSLDPVNTEAFF	TGTGCCAGCAGCTTAGATCCCGTAAACACTGAAGCTTTCTTT
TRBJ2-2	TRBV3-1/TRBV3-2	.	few	CASSQDLGRTNTGELFF	TGTGCCAGCAGCCAAGATTTGGGCAGGACTAACACCGGGGAGCTGTTTTTT
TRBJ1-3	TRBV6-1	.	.	CASSAHQRGGSGNTIYF	TGTGCCAGCAGTGCCCACCAACGTGGCGGCTCTGGAAACACCATATATTTT
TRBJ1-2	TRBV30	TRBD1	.	CAWSREGASSSSGYTF	TGTGCCTGGAGTAGAGAGGGGGCGTCATCGTCGAGCGGCTACACCTTC
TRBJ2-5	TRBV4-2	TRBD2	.	CASSQGGTSGQETQYF	TGTGCCAGCAGCCAAGGGGGGACTAGCGGTCAAGAGACCCAGTACTTC
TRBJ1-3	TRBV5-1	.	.	CASSLVGSGNTIYF	TGCGCCAGCAGCTTGGTCGGCTCTGGAAACACCATATATTTT
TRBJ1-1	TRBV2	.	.	CASVVWNTEAFF	TGTGCCAGCGTAGTGTGGAACACTGAAGCTTTCTTT
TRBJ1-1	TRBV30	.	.	CAWSVRVSDTEAFF	TGTGCCTGGAGTGTACGTGTAAGCGACACTGAAGCTTTCTTT
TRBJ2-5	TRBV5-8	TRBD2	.	CASSPGLAGRETQYF	TGTGCCAGCAGCCCGGGACTAGCGGGTCGGGAGACCCAGTACTTC
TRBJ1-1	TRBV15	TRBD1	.	CATSSGLGTGNTEAFF	TGTGCCACCAGCAGTGGACTCGGGACAGGGAACACTGAAGCTTTCTTT
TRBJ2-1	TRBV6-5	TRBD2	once	CASSFQIAGGFHEQFF	TGTGCCAGCAGTTTCCAAATAGCGGGAGGTTTCCATGAGCAGTTCTTC
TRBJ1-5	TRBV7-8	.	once	CASSSSPGLGSNQPQHF	TGTGCCAGCAGCTCCTCCCCAGGGTTGGGAAGCAATCAGCCCCAGCATTTT
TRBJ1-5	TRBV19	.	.	CASSLKQGIQPQHF	TGTGCCAGTAGTTTGAAACAGGGTATTCAGCCCCAGCATTTT
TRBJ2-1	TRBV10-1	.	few	CASSDGTRGRNEQFF	TGCGCCAGCAGTGATGGGACACGGGGTAGGAATGAGCAGTTCTTC
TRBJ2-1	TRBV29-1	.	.	CSVEDQDSYNEQFF	TGCAGCGTTGAAGATCAGGACTCTTACAATGAGCAGTTCTTC